This TCR beta chain appears in the sequencing data of a study of T cell responses to AZD1222 COVID-19 vaccine. Broader study findings: Dominant CD4 TCR responses targeted spike regions 160-218 and 743-854.

Timing groups of about 4 and about 12 weeks for second doses were pooled. A remark on this clone: The target antigen is unknown.

Clones were sequenced by immunoSEQ multiplex PCR, and TCRdb holds only the in-frame ones, with some missing. The table shows 150,000 to 200,000 clones, with about 91% occurring only once. The sequencing here drew on peripheral blood, taken 28 days after the second AZD1222 dose. The receptor was isolated from an adult who received the AZD1222 COVID-19 vaccine.

The CDR3 is CASSELQGVNYGYTF. The CDR3 nucleotides read TGTGCCAGCAGTGAATTACAGGGAGTCAACTATGGCTACACCTTC. The chain uses TRBV2 and TRBJ1-2, with D possibly being TRBD1 (6 bases). CDR1 and CDR2 from the germline V gene are SNHLY and FYNNEI. V was shortened by 2 bases and J by 2 bases, with 12 bases between the two germline ends. The CDR3 extends over 15 amino acids.